This T cell receptor beta chain comes out of a study of blood T cell repertoires in COVID-19. The CDR3 is 16 residues long. The V end was cut by 5 bases, the J end by 5 bases, with 16 bases between. Germline values: CDR1 SGHVS, CDR2 FQNEAQ. The protocol was immunoSEQ multiplex PCR, while the TCRdb copy is restricted to in-frame clones and leaves out a portion. The table records roughly 200,000 clones, around 82% of them present only once. Ages ranged from roughly 18 to 95 years, with residence in 24 US areas. Assignments of participants to cohorts depended upon their own reported clinical history. Participants in the exposed group had met a COVID-19 case in the 2 weeks before joining the study. This clone was seen repeatedly, ten times or more.

The sample taken for sequencing was PBMCs or T cells enriched from blood (not recorded which). This TCR came from a woman between 45 and 65 years old who had been exposed to COVID-19. The chain uses TRBV7-8 and TRBJ1-6; D is ambiguous. CDR3 bases: TGTGCCAGCAGCACCCGGGGTAGGAATAATAATTCACCCCTCCACTTT. Protein product: CASSTRGRNNNSPLHF.